In its sample, the clone carrying this T cell receptor (beta chain) was seen many times. Its antigen remains unidentified. The data originate from a study of breast tumors, draining lymph nodes, adjacent tissues. Study-wide results and caveats: That most tumor T cells come from lymph nodes remained unproven. Luminal-like breast cancer showed significantly higher tumor–nontumor repertoire similarity than basal-like.

MiXCR was run by TCRdb on the multiplex PCR reads, yielding one entry per CDR3 protein. Found here are over 12,000 distinct CDR3 sequences, 45% to 60% of them singletons; the top ten hold more than 25%. The sequenced sample consisted of tumor-adjacent breast tissue. The source is a female donor with breast cancer. Some clones in this sample may be carry-over from other donors' samples.

The CDR3 region is CASSSGTGGTRYEQYF. The CDR3 DNA reads TGTGCCAGCAGCTCCGGGACAGGGGGAACGAGGTACGAGCAGTACTTC. The chain is built from TRBV27 and TRBJ2-7; TRBD1 aligns across 11 bases. V was clipped by 6 bases and J by 4 bases; unmatched bases: 11. Germline CDR1 is MNHEY and CDR2 is SMNVEV (reference sequence). This CDR3 has 16 residues.